This is a list of T cell receptor beta chains from one sample in a study of cytomegalovirus exposure and HLA in healthy donors. The method was immunoSEQ multiplex PCR; TCRdb's version includes in-frame clones alone and lacks a portion of them. Here the sample spans about 160,000 clones, roughly three quarters being singletons. Specimen: PBMCs. The receptors come from a man between 18 and 29 years old in good health and CMV-seropositive. Both conserved end residues are part of each CDR3. Each record gives: clone size, J gene, V gene, D gene, CDR3 protein, CDR3 DNA. A D gene is named only where the DNA matches it firmly. A row's size may be missing; if present it is once, few, many or a size class.

once	TRBJ1-5	TRBV5-8	-	CASSLGGDRNQPQHF	TGTGCCAGCAGCTTGGGGGGGGATCGCAATCAGCCCCAGCATTTT
-	TRBJ1-3	TRBV6-6	TRBD1	CASSYSGQNSGNTIYF	TGTGCCAGCAGTTACTCGGGACAGAACTCTGGAAACACCATATATTTT
-	TRBJ2-1	TRBV30	TRBD2	CAWSSGRAQEQFF	TGTGCCTGGTCTAGCGGGAGGGCACAAGAGCAGTTCTTC
-	TRBJ1-1	TRBV28	-	CASSLTGGRGNTEAFF	TGTGCCAGCAGTTTGACGGGGGGCAGGGGGAACACTGAAGCTTTCTTT
-	TRBJ2-3	TRBV4-2	TRBD2	CASSQGLAGGDTQYF	TGTGCCAGCAGCCAAGGACTAGCGGGGGGAGATACGCAGTATTTT
-	TRBJ1-2	TRBV27	-	CASSGTTGYYGYTF	TGTGCCAGCAGTGGGACCACAGGGTACTATGGCTACACCTTC
-	TRBJ2-1	TRBV6-5	TRBD2	CASSYAGLESSNEQFF	TGTGCCAGCAGTTACGCAGGACTAGAGTCTTCCAATGAGCAGTTCTTC
-	TRBJ1-3	TRBV28	-	CASSPKSGAGNTIYF	TGTGCCAGCAGTCCAAAGTCAGGGGCTGGAAACACCATATATTTT
-	TRBJ1-4	TRBV2	TRBD1	CASSPDRGSTNEKLFF	TGTGCCAGCAGCCCGGACAGGGGTTCCACAAATGAAAAACTGTTTTTT
-	TRBJ1-6	TRBV14	-	CASSPGGGYTSALHF	TGTGCCAGCAGCCCCGGGGGGGGATACACCTCTGCCCTCCACTTT
-	TRBJ1-2	TRBV5-1	-	CASSSGGSNYGYTF	TGCGCCAGCAGCTCCGGGGGATCTAACTATGGCTACACCTTC
-	TRBJ2-1	TRBV4-1	-	CASSQDTRNEQFF	TGCGCCAGCAGCCAAGATACCAGGAATGAGCAGTTCTTC
-	TRBJ1-5	TRBV19	TRBD1	CASSIEPQGEYSNQPQHF	TGTGCCAGTAGTATAGAACCACAGGGGGAGTATAGCAATCAGCCCCAGCATTTT
few	TRBJ1-1	TRBV6-5	-	CASSYEGTPNTEAFF	TGTGCCAGCAGTTACGAAGGGACACCGAACACTGAAGCTTTCTTT
-	TRBJ1-2	TRBV4-1	-	CASSQDPGQNYGYTF	TGCGCCAGCAGCCAAGATCCAGGACAGAACTATGGCTACACCTTC
-	TRBJ1-2	TRBV5-5	TRBD1	CASSWMDRGEGGYTF	TGTGCCAGCAGCTGGATGGACAGGGGCGAGGGTGGCTACACCTTC
-	TRBJ2-2	TRBV7-9	-	CASSLRDTGELFF	TGTGCCAGCAGCTTACGGGACACCGGGGAGTTGTTTTTT
once	TRBJ2-3	TRBV5-1	-	CASSWTASTDTQYF	TGCGCCAGCAGTTGGACAGCGTCCACAGATACGCAGTATTTT
few	TRBJ2-3	TRBV4-1	-	CASSQDLAGNTDTQYF	TGCGCCAGCAGCCAAGATCTCGCGGGCAACACAGATACGCAGTATTTT
-	TRBJ1-3	TRBV9	-	CASSVSGDSGNTIYF	TGTGCCAGCAGCGTATCAGGTGACTCTGGAAACACCATATATTTT
-	TRBJ2-1	TRBV19	TRBD2	CASSPRGSGRARPTSGEQFF	TGTGCCAGTAGTCCCCGGGGTAGCGGGAGGGCCAGACCGACTAGCGGTGAGCAGTTCTTC
-	TRBJ1-1	TRBV4-1	-	CASSQERQANTEAFF	TGCGCCAGCAGCCAAGAACGGCAGGCGAACACTGAAGCTTTCTTT
-	TRBJ1-2	TRBV6-4	TRBD1	CASRGSVTGFSGYTF	TGTGCCAGCAGGGGATCCGTGACAGGGTTTAGTGGCTACACCTTC
once	TRBJ2-1	TRBV25-1	-	CASSDRSSYNEQFF	TGTGCCAGCAGTGACCGTAGCTCCTACAATGAGCAGTTCTTC
-	TRBJ1-2	TRBV5-6	TRBD1	CASSWTGPNYGYTF	TGTGCCAGCAGCTGGACAGGGCCTAACTATGGCTACACCTTC
-	TRBJ1-5	TRBV15	TRBD1	CATSSVRGGNQPQHF	TGTGCCACCAGCAGTGTCAGGGGGGGCAATCAGCCCCAGCATTTT
-	TRBJ1-2	TRBV30	-	CAWLGGLVGGYTF	TGTGCCTGGTTAGGGGGACTAGTGGGTGGCTACACCTTC
-	TRBJ2-2	TRBV9	TRBD2	CASSPQVAGGPVNGELFF	TGTGCCAGCAGCCCCCAGGTAGCGGGGGGGCCGGTTAACGGGGAGCTGTTTTTT
-	TRBJ1-5	TRBV21-1	-	CASSSLSGTESNQPQHF	TGTGCCAGCAGCTCCTTGAGTGGGACAGAGAGCAATCAGCCCCAGCATTTT
-	TRBJ1-2	TRBV27	-	CASRSLYGYTF	TGTGCCAGCCGAAGCTTGTATGGCTACACCTTC
-	TRBJ1-2	TRBV11-2	-	CASSLRLGQGFHYGYTF	TGTGCCAGCAGCTTAAGGTTAGGGCAGGGGTTTCACTATGGCTACACCTTC
once	TRBJ1-2	TRBV7-9	TRBD1	CASGPGQLYGYTF	TGTGCCAGCGGACCGGGACAGCTCTATGGCTACACCTTC
-	TRBJ2-5	TRBV30	-	CAWSVIETQYF	TGTGCCTGGAGTGTTATCGAGACCCAGTACTTC
few	TRBJ2-1	TRBV27	TRBD2	CASSLQLAGKYNEQFF	TGTGCCAGCAGCCTCCAACTAGCGGGAAAGTACAATGAGCAGTTCTTC
-	TRBJ1-4	TRBV2	-	CASTPEATNEKLFF	TGTGCCAGTACACCGGAGGCAACTAATGAAAAACTGTTTTTT
-	TRBJ1-1	TRBV5-4	-	CASSLRGRNTEAFF	TGTGCCAGCAGCTTGCGGGGTAGAAACACTGAAGCTTTCTTT
-	TRBJ1-5	TRBV9	TRBD1	CASSEGAFAFQPQHF	TGTGCCAGCAGCGAGGGGGCATTCGCCTTCCAGCCCCAGCATTTT
-	TRBJ2-6	TRBV5-1	-	CASSLPGSGANVLTF	TGCGCCAGCAGCTTGCCGGGGTCGGGGGCCAACGTCCTGACTTTC
-	TRBJ1-2	TRBV28	TRBD1	CASIHSLGQGARGYTF	TGTGCCAGCATCCATTCCCTTGGACAGGGCGCAAGGGGCTACACCTTC
-	TRBJ1-2	TRBV6-1	-	CASSGPNYGYTF	TGTGCCAGCAGTGGGCCTAACTATGGCTACACCTTC
-	TRBJ1-1	TRBV27	-	CASRRPPSNTEAFF	TGTGCCAGCAGACGCCCCCCCAGTAACACTGAAGCTTTCTTT
once	TRBJ2-2	TRBV5-1	-	CASSLVASPGELFF	TGCGCCAGCAGCTTGGTGGCTAGCCCCGGGGAGCTGTTTTTT
-	TRBJ1-1	TRBV19	TRBD1	CASMRTGWDWAEAFF	TGTGCCAGTATGCGGACAGGGTGGGACTGGGCTGAAGCTTTCTTT
-	TRBJ2-1	TRBV7-2	-	CASSPSQKQFF	TGTGCCAGCAGCCCTAGCCAGAAGCAGTTCTTC
-	TRBJ2-3	TRBV29-1	-	CSVQSTDTQYF	TGCAGCGTCCAGAGCACAGATACGCAGTATTTT
-	TRBJ1-5	TRBV6-6	TRBD1	CASTSDRGEPNQPQHF	TGTGCCAGCACCTCCGACAGGGGGGAGCCTAATCAGCCCCAGCATTTT
few	TRBJ2-1	TRBV25-1	TRBD2	CASSDASGSVFNEQFF	TGTGCCAGCAGTGATGCTAGCGGGAGTGTATTCAATGAGCAGTTCTTC
-	TRBJ1-1	TRBV18	-	CASSPDQGRPEAFF	TGTGCCAGCTCACCAGACCAGGGCAGGCCTGAAGCTTTCTTT
-	TRBJ2-5	TRBV5-1	-	CASSSPPGDAETQYF	TGCGCCAGCAGTTCCCCTCCGGGGGATGCAGAGACCCAGTACTTC
-	TRBJ2-3	TRBV2	TRBD2	CASRTGRVAQGDTQYF	TGTGCCAGCAGAACCGGGAGGGTGGCGCAGGGAGATACGCAGTATTTT
-	TRBJ2-2	TRBV6-1	-	CASSEDSAGELFF	TGTGCCAGCAGTGAAGACTCGGCCGGGGAGCTGTTTTTT
-	TRBJ1-5	TRBV7-2	-	CASSLRGSNQPQHF	TGTGCCAGCAGCTTGAGAGGGAGCAATCAGCCCCAGCATTTT
-	TRBJ2-1	TRBV9	-	CASSGQRAYPNNEQFF	TGTGCCAGCAGCGGGCAGCGGGCGTACCCGAACAATGAGCAGTTCTTC
-	TRBJ1-1	TRBV5-1	-	CASSFGGAIGTEAFF	TGCGCCAGCAGCTTTGGGGGGGCGATAGGCACTGAAGCTTTCTTT
-	TRBJ1-2	TRBV13	-	CASSLSGARYGYTF	TGTGCCAGCAGCTTATCAGGGGCACGGTATGGCTACACCTTC
-	TRBJ2-2	TRBV4-2	TRBD2	CASSQDSTSQRELFF	TGTGCCAGCAGCCAAGATTCGACTAGCCAGAGGGAGCTGTTTTTT
once	TRBJ1-6	TRBV5-4	-	CASSPNTGRDSPLHF	TGTGCCAGCAGCCCAAACACAGGGCGGGATTCACCCCTCCACTTT
few	TRBJ2-5	TRBV7-6	-	CASSLAAETQYF	TGTGCCAGCAGCTTAGCGGCAGAGACCCAGTACTTC
-	TRBJ2-2	TRBV7-7	-	CASSLVDTGELFF	TGTGCTAGCAGCTTAGTAGACACCGGGGAGCTGTTTTTT